The 24 T cell receptor beta chains reported below all come from one sample, sequenced in a study of T cells after yellow fever vaccination. TCRdb re-called the 5' RACE reads through MiXCR, storing one row per CDR3 protein. The sample has some 73,000 distinct CDR3 sequences, around 7.7% seen once; the top ten hold approximately 42%. The sequenced sample was CD8+ T cells sorted from PBMCs, obtained on the day of the yellow fever booster vaccination. All receptors come from a man aged 30 to 39 who received the YFV17D yellow fever vaccine.

This clonotype came up a few times. The rearrangement links TRBV25-1 to TRBJ2-1; D ambiguous. The length of the CDR3 is 15 residues. With 6 bases removed from V and 0 bases from J, the gap between germline ends came to 12 bases. CDR1 is MGHDK and CDR2 is SYGVNS in the germline V gene. In DNA form, the CDR3 reads TGTGCCAGCAGCATCTCCTCCAACTCCTACAATGAGCAGTTCTTC. This encodes CASSISSNSYNEQFF. The full variable domain, with the rest looked up from reference TRBV25-1 and TRBJ2-1, is EADIYQTPRYLVIGTGKKITLECSQTMGHDKMYWYQQDPGMELHLIHYSYGVNSTEKGDLSSESTVSRIRTEHFPLTLESARPSHTSQYLCASSISSNSYNEQFFGPGTRLTVL.

In its sample, this clonotype was seen a few times. The chain recombines TRBV12-5 with TRBJ2-7, with D possibly matching TRBD2 (5 bases). The CDR3 covers 16 residues. Trimming left V 1 base short and J 5 bases short, with 18 bases between. Germline V CDR1 and CDR2: LGHNT, FRNRAP. The CDR3 DNA reads as TGTGCTAGTGGTTTGGGCATGGCGGGTGTAGGTGACGAGCAGTACTTC. Its translation is CASGLGMAGVGDEQYF.

At least ten counts were recorded for this clonotype. The chain carries TRBV23-1 and TRBJ1-1; perhaps TRBD1 as D (5 bases). TRBV23-1 is annotated as an ORF whose role is uncertain. This CDR3 has 13 amino acids. Between the trimmed V and J ends, which lost 6 bases and 3 bases, there was a span of 11 bases. The CDR3 region has the DNA TGCGCCAGCAGATTCAGGGAGGACACTGAAGCTTTCTTT. It is translated as CASRFREDTEAFF.

This clonotype was detected many times. The chain combines TRBV27 with TRBJ2-1; D gene ambiguous. The germline CDR1 and CDR2 sequences are MNHEY and SMNVEV (reference sequence). Trimming took off 0 bases at V and 3 bases at J, with 12 bases between the two ends. This CDR3 is 16 amino acids long. The CDR3, as DNA: TGTGCCAGCAGTTTATCACTCACCGAAGTCTACAATGAGCAGTTCTTC. This sequence encodes CASSLSLTEVYNEQFF.

The chain joins TRBV5-1 to TRBJ2-7; 7 bases line up with TRBD2. CDR3 size: 15 residues. Germline V gives CDR1 SGHRS, CDR2 YFSETQ. Trimming cost V 4 bases and J 0 bases; bases outside gene matches: 7. The CDR3 region has the DNA TGCGCCAGCAGCCTCGAGCGGGACCACTCCTACGAGCAGTACTTC. Protein: CASSLERDHSYEQYF.

This chain joins TRBV7-7 and TRBJ2-2; 8 bases are shared with TRBD2. Trimming cost V 5 bases and J 5 bases; bases outside gene matches: 16. There are 18 residues in the CDR3. Germline V gene sequence: CDR1 SSHAT, CDR2 FNYEAQ (reference sequence). The CDR3 DNA reads as TGTGCCAGCAGCCTTTCGGGAGGGCCTTTTTCTTGGACCGGGGAGCTGTTTTTT. Translating gives CASSLSGGPFSWTGELFF.

The J gene is TRBJ1-3, the V gene TRBV28; TRBD1 aligns across 7 bases. In germline, CDR1 is MDHEN, CDR2 SYDVKM. V lost 5 bases and J lost 3; bases outside the gene matches: 4. This CDR3 has 14 amino acids. CDR3 sequence (DNA): TGTGCCAGCAGTGAGACAGGGATTGGAAACACCATATATTTT. Its translation is CASSETGIGNTIYF.

The chain employs TRBV6-2 or TRBV6-3 and TRBJ1-5; the D is unclear. CDR3 length: 12 amino acids. Per the germline V gene, CDR1 is MNHEY and CDR2 is SVGEGT. The V and J ends lost 8 bases and 7 bases respectively, with 12 bases between them. CDR3 coding DNA: TGTGCCAGCTTGGGAAGCTCCCAGCCCCAGCATTTT. This gives the protein CASLGSSQPQHF.

This rearrangement joins TRBV7-9 to TRBJ2-5; TRBD2 matches 8 bases. V dropped 6 bases and J dropped 2; count of bases not matched to a gene: 8. This CDR3 is built from 15 residues. CDR1 and CDR2 from the germline V gene are SEHNR and FQNEAQ (reference sequence). DNA for the CDR3: TGTGCCAGCAGTTCCGGGACTAGGGCTCAAGAGACCCAGTACTTC. It translates to CASSSGTRAQETQYF.

This clonotype appeared a few times. The V gene is TRBV29-1, the J gene TRBJ2-1, with 13 nucleotides matching TRBD2. Trimming took 7 bases from V and 5 from J; bases not matched to a gene: 5. Germline CDR1 and CDR2: SQVTM and ANQGSEA. The CDR3 totals 14 residues. For the CDR3, the DNA is TGCAGCGCAATCGGGACTAGCGGGAACAATGAGCAGTTCTTC. This translates into CSAIGTSGNNEQFF.

The J gene is TRBJ1-5, the V gene TRBV14; D uncertain. Germline V gene lookup returns CDR1 SGHDN and CDR2 FVKESK. The CDR3 covers 15 residues. Trimming took 4 bases from V and 1 from J, leaving 11 bases between them. The CDR3 is CASSPFIVSNQPQHF. The CDR3 DNA follows: TGTGCCAGCAGCCCCTTCATTGTGAGCAATCAGCCCCAGCATTTT.

The chain recombines TRBV4-3 with TRBJ2-1; TRBD1 is a possible D gene (5 bases). The CDR3 consists of 16 residues. The germline V and J ends were trimmed by 0 bases and 0 bases, with 9 bases remaining between them. Germline V gene sequence: CDR1 LGHNA, CDR2 YSLEER. Here the CDR3 reads CASSQDPDSSYNEQFF. CDR3 nucleotide sequence: TGCGCCAGCAGCCAAGACCCCGACAGCTCCTACAATGAGCAGTTCTTC.

In this sample, this clonotype turned up many times. The rearrangement links TRBV3-1 to TRBJ2-3; 7 bases fit TRBD2. Germline CDR1 and CDR2: LGHDT and YNNKEL (reference sequence). V shed 5 bases, J shed 1 base, and the junction held 3 bases outside the gene matches. This CDR3 is built from 14 residues. The CDR3 sequence: CASSGRGGTDTQYF. The CDR3 DNA is TGTGCCAGCAGCGGGAGGGGCGGCACAGATACGCAGTATTTT.

The sample holds a few counts of this clonotype. The chain joins TRBV7-2 to TRBJ2-7; no firm D call. CDR3 length: 11 amino acids. Trimming stripped 4 bases from V and 5 bases from J, with 6 bases between. Germline assignment: CDR1 SGHTA and CDR2 FQGNSA. The CDR3 DNA is TGTGCCAGCAGCTCCAATCACGAGCAGTACTTC. This translates into CASSSNHEQYF.

This clonotype was recorded at least ten times. V usage is TRBV9 and J usage is TRBJ2-7, with D tentatively TRBD1 or TRBD2 (5 bases each). The CDR3 extends over 14 amino acids. Deletions cut 0 bases from V and 1 base from J, with 8 bases between. Germline V gives CDR1 SGDLS, CDR2 YYNGEE. For the CDR3, the DNA is TGTGCCAGCAGCGTAGGGGACGGTTCCTACGAGCAGTACTTC. Protein product: CASSVGDGSYEQYF.

The genes are TRBV10-3 and TRBJ2-1; 7 bases match TRBD2. V gave up 10 bases and J gave up 7 bases; unmatched junction bases: 28. This CDR3 has 19 residues. Looked up from germline, CDR1 is ENHRY and CDR2 is SYGVKD. In nucleotides, the CDR3 is TGTGCCAACCATGTTGAGGGGAAAGCGGGAAGATTCGCGAAGAATGAGCAGTTCTTC. It yields the protein CANHVEGKAGRFAKNEQFF.

The DNA for the CDR3 is TGTGCCAGCCGATCAACTAGCGGGAGTGGTAATGAGCAGTTCTTC. Translation: CASRSTSGSGNEQFF. This chain connects TRBV7-2 to TRBJ2-1; 11 nucleotides match TRBD2. V shed 8 bases, J shed 7 bases, and the junction held 10 bases outside the gene matches. This CDR3 region has 15 residues. Germline V lookup: CDR1 SGHTA, CDR2 FQGNSA.

The chain employs TRBV7-9 and TRBJ2-2; no clear D. Germline CDR1 and CDR2: SEHNR and FQNEAQ (reference sequence). The CDR3 is made up of 14 amino acids. V was clipped by 5 bases and J by 2 bases, with 9 bases between them. CDR3 protein: CASSRDFNTGELFF. CDR3 coding DNA: TGTGCCAGCAGCCGAGACTTTAACACCGGGGAGCTGTTTTTT.

The rearrangement uses TRBV6-1 and TRBJ1-6; D might be TRBD1 (5 bases). The CDR3 runs to 16 residues. The V and J ends lost 7 bases and 6 bases respectively, with 19 bases between them. Germline CDR1 and CDR2: MNHNS and SASEGT. CDR3 sequence (DNA): TGTGCCAGCAAACTCGAACCGGGGCACGCTAATTCACCCCTCCACTTT. Translation: CASKLEPGHANSPLHF.

The chain combines TRBV6-5 with TRBJ2-2; 8 bases map to TRBD2. The CDR3 has 17 amino acids. The germline CDR1 and CDR2 sequences are MNHEY and SVGAGI. Germline trimming cut 1 base from V and 6 bases from J; bases unmatched to any gene: 10. CDR3 sequence (DNA): TGTGCCAGCAGTTACTTCCCCCGACTAGCGCAGTCCGGGGAGCTGTTTTTT. This gives the protein CASSYFPRLAQSGELFF.

This clonotype was seen more than once but under ten times. V is TRBV7-9 and J is TRBJ2-1; either TRBD1 or TRBD2 may supply D (7 bases each). Germline V gene lookup returns CDR1 SEHNR and CDR2 FQNEAQ (reference sequence). The CDR3 runs to 13 residues. The CDR3 region is CVGGGQPYNEQFF. CDR3 nucleotides: TGTGTAGGGGGGGGACAGCCGTACAATGAGCAGTTCTTC. Filled out from reference TRBV7-9 and TRBJ2-1, the complete variable domain reads DTGVSQNPRHKITKRGQNVTFRCDPISEHNRLYWYRQTLGQGPEFLTYFQNEAQLEKSRLLSDRFSAERPKGSFSTLEIQRTEQGDSAMYLCVGGGQPYNEQFFGPGTRLTVL.

This chain joins TRBV3-1 and TRBJ2-5, with TRBD1 as a possible D gene (6 bases). V gave up 0 bases and J gave up 5 bases, with 10 bases separating them. This CDR3 contains 14 residues. Germline V gene lookup returns CDR1 LGHDT and CDR2 YNNKEL (reference sequence). The CDR3 loop is CASSQEEGEETQYF. CDR3 coding DNA: TGTGCCAGCAGCCAAGAAGAGGGGGAGGAGACCCAGTACTTC.

This clonotype showed up many times. The V call is TRBV3-1, the J call TRBJ2-3; D not resolved. V was shortened by 0 bases and J by 4 bases, with 8 bases between the two germline ends. The CDR3 loop spans 14 amino acids. Germline V CDR1 and CDR2: LGHDT, YNNKEL (reference sequence). DNA of the CDR3: TGTGCCAGCAGCCAAGACGGTTCCCCAGATACGCAGTATTTT. Amino acid sequence: CASSQDGSPDTQYF.

This clonotype was detected a few times. This chain uses TRBV7-9 with TRBJ2-7, with D unresolved. The germline V and J ends were trimmed by 3 bases and 1 base, with 4 bases remaining between them. This CDR3 is built from 12 residues. CDR1 is SEHNR and CDR2 is FQNEAQ in the germline V gene (reference sequence). CDR3 amino acids: CASSLMSYEQYF. The CDR3 DNA reads TGTGCCAGCAGCTTGATGTCCTACGAGCAGTACTTC.